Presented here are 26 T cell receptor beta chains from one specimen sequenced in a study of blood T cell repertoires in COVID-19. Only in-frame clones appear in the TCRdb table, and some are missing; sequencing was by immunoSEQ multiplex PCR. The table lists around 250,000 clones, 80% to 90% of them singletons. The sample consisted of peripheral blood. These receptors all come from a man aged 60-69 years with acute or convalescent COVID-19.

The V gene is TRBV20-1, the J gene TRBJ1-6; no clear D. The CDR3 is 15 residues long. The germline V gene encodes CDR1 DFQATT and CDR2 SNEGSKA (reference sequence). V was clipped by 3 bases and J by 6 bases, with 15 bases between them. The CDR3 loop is CSASAEGFSNSPLHF. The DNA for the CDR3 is TGCAGTGCTAGTGCAGAGGGCTTCAGTAATTCACCCCTCCACTTT.

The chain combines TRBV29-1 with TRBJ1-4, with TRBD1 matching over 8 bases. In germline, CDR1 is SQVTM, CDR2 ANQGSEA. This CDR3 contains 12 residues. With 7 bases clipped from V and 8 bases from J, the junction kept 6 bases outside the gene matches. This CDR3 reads CSASRDREKLFF. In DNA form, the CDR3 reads TGCAGCGCCTCCCGGGACAGGGAAAAACTGTTTTTT. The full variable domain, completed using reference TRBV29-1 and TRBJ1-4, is SAVISQKPSRDICQRGTSLTIQCQVDSQVTMMFWYRQQPGQSLTLIATANQGSEATYESGFVIDKFPISRPNLTFSTLTVSNMSPEDSSIYLCSASRDREKLFFGSGTQLSVL.

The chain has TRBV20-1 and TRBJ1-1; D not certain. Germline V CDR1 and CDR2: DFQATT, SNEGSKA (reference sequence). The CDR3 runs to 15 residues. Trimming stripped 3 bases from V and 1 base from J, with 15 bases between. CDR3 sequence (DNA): TGCAGTGCTAGTAACAGCGACTACTCGAACACTGAAGCTTTCTTT. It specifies CSASNSDYSNTEAFF.

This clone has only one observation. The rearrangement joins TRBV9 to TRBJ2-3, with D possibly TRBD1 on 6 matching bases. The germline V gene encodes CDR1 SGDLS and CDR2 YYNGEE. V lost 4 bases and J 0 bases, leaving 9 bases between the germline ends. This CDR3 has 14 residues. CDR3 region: CASSRQVSTDTQYF. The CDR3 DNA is TGTGCCAGCAGCAGACAGGTTAGCACAGATACGCAGTATTTT.

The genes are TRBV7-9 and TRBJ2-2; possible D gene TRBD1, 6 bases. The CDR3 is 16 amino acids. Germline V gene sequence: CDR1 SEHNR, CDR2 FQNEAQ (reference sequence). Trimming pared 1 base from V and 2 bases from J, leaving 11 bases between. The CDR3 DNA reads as TGTGCCAGCAGCTTAGGTCCAGGGGTCAACACCGGGGAGCTGTTTTTT. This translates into CASSLGPGVNTGELFF.

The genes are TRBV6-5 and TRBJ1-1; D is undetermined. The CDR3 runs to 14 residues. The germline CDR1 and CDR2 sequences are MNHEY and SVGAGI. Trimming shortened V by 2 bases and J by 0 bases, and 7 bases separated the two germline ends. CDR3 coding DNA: TGTGCCAGCAGTTACCGGGAGATGAACACTGAAGCTTTCTTT. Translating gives CASSYREMNTEAFF.

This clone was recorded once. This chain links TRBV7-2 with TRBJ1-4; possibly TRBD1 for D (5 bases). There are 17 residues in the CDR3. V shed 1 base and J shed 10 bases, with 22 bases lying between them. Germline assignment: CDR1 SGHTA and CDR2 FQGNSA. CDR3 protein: CASSLDSLRGSGGKLFF. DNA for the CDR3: TGTGCCAGCAGCTTAGACTCCCTTCGGGGGTCGGGGGGAAAACTGTTTTTT. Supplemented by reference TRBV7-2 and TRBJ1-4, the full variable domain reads GAGVSQSPSNKVTEKGKDVELRCDPISGHTALYWYRQSLGQGLEFLIYFQGNSAPDKSGLPSDRFSAERTGGSVSTLTIQRTQQEDSAVYLCASSLDSLRGSGGKLFFGSGTQLSVL.

The CDR3, as DNA: TGCGCCAGCAGCTTGAGACAGGGGGCGGGCGAGCAGTACTTC. Its translation: CASSLRQGAGEQYF. The chain recombines TRBV5-1 with TRBJ2-7, with 10 bases matching TRBD1. The V segment lost 1 base and the J segment 6 bases; nucleotides outside the gene matches: 4. The germline gives CDR1 SGHRS, CDR2 YFSETQ. This CDR3 contains 14 residues.

The CDR3 is CAWSVPGYTQYF. The CDR3 DNA is TGTGCCTGGAGTGTACCAGGGTATACGCAGTATTTT. This chain uses TRBV30 with TRBJ2-3; a weak D match, TRBD1 (5 bases). Trimming shortened V by 0 bases and J by 7 bases, and 8 bases separated the two germline ends. In germline, CDR1 is GTSNPN, CDR2 SVGIG (reference sequence). The CDR3 spans 12 residues. The complete variable domain, with remaining parts taken from reference TRBV30 and TRBJ2-3, reads SQTIHQWPATLVQPVGSPLSLECTVEGTSNPNLYWYRQAAGRGLQLLFYSVGIGQISSEVPQNLSASRPQDRQFILSSKKLLLSDSGFYLCAWSVPGYTQYFGPGTRLTVL.

The CDR3 loop reads CASRGGGTVNTEAFF. CDR3 DNA sequence: TGTGCCAGCAGGGGGGGCGGGACAGTGAACACTGAAGCTTTCTTT. The chain uses TRBV6-6 and TRBJ1-1, with 7 nucleotides matching TRBD1. The CDR3 runs to 15 residues. Losses at the gene ends were 6 bases for V and 0 bases for J; bases not matched to a gene: 7. The germline CDR1 and CDR2 sequences are MNHNY and SVGAGI (reference sequence).

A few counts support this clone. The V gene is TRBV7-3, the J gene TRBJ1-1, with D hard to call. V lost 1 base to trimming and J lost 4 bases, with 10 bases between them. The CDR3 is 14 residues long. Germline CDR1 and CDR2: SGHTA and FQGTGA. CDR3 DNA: TGTGCCAGCAGCTTAAGTTCCGGCGGCACTGAAGCTTTCTTT. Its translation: CASSLSSGGTEAFF.

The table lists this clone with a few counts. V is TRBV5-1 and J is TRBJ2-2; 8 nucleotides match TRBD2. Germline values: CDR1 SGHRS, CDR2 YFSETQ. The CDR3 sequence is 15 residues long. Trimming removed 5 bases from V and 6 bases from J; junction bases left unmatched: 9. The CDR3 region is CASRTGTSIAGELFF. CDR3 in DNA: TGCGCCAGCAGGACCGGGACTAGTATCGCCGGGGAGCTGTTTTTT.

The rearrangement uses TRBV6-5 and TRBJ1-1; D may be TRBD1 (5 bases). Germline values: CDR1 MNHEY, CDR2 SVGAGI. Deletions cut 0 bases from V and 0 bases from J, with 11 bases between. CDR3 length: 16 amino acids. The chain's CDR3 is CASSYSGLRMNTEAFF. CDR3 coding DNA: TGTGCCAGCAGTTACTCGGGACTTCGGATGAACACTGAAGCTTTCTTT.

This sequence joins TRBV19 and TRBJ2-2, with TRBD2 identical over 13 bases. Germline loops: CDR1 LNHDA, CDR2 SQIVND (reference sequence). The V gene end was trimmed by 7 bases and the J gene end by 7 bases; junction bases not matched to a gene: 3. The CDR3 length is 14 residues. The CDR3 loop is CASKGLAGHGELFF. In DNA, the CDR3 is TGTGCCAGTAAGGGACTAGCGGGACACGGGGAGCTGTTTTTT.

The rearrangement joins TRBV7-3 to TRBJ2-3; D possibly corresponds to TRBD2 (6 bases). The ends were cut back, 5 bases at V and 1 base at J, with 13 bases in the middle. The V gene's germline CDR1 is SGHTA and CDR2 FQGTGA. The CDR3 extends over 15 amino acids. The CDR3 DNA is TGTGCCAGCAGCCCCTTGGGAGGAGGCACAGATACGCAGTATTTT. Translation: CASSPLGGGTDTQYF.

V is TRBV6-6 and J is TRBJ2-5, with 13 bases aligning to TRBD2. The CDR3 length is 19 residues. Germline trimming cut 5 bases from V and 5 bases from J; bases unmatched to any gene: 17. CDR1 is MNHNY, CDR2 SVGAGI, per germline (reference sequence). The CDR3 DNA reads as TGTGCCAGCAGTCCCCCGGGACTAGCGGGATCCGAACTTGAGGAGACCCAGTACTTC. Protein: CASSPPGLAGSELEETQYF.

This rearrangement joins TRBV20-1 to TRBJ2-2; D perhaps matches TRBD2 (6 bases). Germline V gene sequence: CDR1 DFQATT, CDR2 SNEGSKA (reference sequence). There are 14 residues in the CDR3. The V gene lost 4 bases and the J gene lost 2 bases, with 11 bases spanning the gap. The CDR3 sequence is CSATERVNTGELFF. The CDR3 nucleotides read TGCAGTGCTACTGAGCGGGTCAACACCGGGGAGCTGTTTTTT.

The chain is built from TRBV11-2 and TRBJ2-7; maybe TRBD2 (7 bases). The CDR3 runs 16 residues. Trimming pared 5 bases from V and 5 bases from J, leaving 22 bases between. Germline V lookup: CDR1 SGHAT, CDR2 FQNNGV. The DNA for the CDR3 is TGTGCCAGCAGCCTCCCGCGGGGGCACACGACGCACGAGCAGTACTTC. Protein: CASSLPRGHTTHEQYF.

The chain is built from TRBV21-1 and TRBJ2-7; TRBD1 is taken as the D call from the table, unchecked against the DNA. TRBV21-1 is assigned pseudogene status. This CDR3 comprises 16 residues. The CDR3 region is CASRSRQEQDPYEQYF. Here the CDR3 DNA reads TGTGCCAGCAGAAGCAGGCAGGAACAGGACCCCTACGAGCAGTACTTC.

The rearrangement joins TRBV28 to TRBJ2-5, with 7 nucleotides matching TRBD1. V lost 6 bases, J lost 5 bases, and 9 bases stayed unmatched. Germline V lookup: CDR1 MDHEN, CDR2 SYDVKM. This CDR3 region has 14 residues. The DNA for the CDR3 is TGTGCCAGCAGGACCGTACAGGGGCGGGAGACCCAGTACTTC. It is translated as CASRTVQGRETQYF.

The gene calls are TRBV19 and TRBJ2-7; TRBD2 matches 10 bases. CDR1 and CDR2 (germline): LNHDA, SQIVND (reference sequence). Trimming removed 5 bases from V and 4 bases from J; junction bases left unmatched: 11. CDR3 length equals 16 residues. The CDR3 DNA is TGTGCCAGTAGTCTCGAAGGAACTAGCGGGACGTACGAGCAGTACTTC. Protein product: CASSLEGTSGTYEQYF.

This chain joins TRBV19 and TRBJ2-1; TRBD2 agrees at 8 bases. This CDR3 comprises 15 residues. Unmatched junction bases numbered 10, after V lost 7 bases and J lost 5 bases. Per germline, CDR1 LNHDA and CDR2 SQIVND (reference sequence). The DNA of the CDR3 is TGTGCCAGTACCACACCCGGGACTAGAAACAATGAGCAGTTCTTC. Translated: CASTTPGTRNNEQFF.

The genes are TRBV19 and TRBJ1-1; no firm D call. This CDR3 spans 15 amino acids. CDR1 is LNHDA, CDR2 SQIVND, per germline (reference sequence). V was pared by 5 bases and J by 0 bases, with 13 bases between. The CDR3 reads CASSSHLDLNTEAFF. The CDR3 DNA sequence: TGTGCCAGTAGTTCTCACCTGGACTTGAACACTGAAGCTTTCTTT.

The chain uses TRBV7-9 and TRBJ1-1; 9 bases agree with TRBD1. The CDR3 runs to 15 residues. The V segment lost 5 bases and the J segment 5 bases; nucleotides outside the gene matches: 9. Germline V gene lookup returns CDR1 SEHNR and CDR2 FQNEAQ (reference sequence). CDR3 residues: CASSAGTGRWTEAFF. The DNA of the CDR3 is TGTGCCAGCAGCGCCGGGACAGGGCGGTGGACTGAAGCTTTCTTT.

CDR3 sequence: CAWSYDRGPYEQYF. DNA for the CDR3: TGTGCCTGGAGTTATGACAGGGGACCCTACGAGCAGTACTTC. The chain employs TRBV30 and TRBJ2-7, with TRBD1 matching 8 bases. CDR1 is GTSNPN, CDR2 SVGIG, per germline (reference sequence). V lost 2 bases and J lost 2; bases outside the gene matches: 5. This CDR3 region has 14 residues.

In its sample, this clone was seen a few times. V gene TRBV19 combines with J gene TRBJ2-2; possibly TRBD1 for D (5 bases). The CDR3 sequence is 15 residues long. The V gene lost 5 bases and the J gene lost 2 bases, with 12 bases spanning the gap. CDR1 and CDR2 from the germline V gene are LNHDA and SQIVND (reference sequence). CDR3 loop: CASSGPTVNTGELFF. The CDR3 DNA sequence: TGTGCCAGTAGTGGCCCGACAGTAAACACCGGGGAGCTGTTTTTT.